Listed below are T cell receptor beta chains from one sample, sequenced in a study of blood T cells in healthy people across ages. TCRdb reprocessed the 5' RACE reads with MiXCR, giving one entry per CDR3 protein. The sample has roughly 1.9 million distinct CDR3 sequences; 30% to 40% are singletons. Material: blood. These receptors were collected from a human donor in good health. Both conserved end residues are part of each CDR3. Each record gives: D gene, V gene, J gene, CDR3 length, clone size, CDR3 protein, CDR3 DNA. The D gene is left open where the match is weak. Expanded clones get a size class; other rows say once, few or many, or leave the size out.

TRBD1	TRBV6-2/TRBV6-3	TRBJ2-7	13	-	CASRTTGDDEQYF	TGTGCCAGCAGGACCACAGGGGACGACGAGCAGTACTTC
-	TRBV11-2	TRBJ2-1	16	few	CASSLAGPGIYNEQFF	TGTGCCAGCAGCTTAGCAGGTCCAGGGATCTACAATGAGCAGTTCTTC
TRBD1	TRBV6-6	TRBJ2-7	15	once	CASSDRTGAFYEQYF	TGTGCCAGCAGTGACCGGACAGGGGCTTTCTACGAGCAGTACTTC
-	TRBV2	TRBJ2-7	12	-	CASGLNSYEQYF	TGTGCCAGCGGTCTCAACTCCTACGAGCAGTACTTC
-	TRBV20-1	TRBJ2-7	14	-	CSASTGAYSYEQYF	TGCAGTGCTTCCACGGGGGCATATTCCTACGAGCAGTACTTC
-	TRBV6-6	TRBJ1-4	14	few	CASSRRPRDEKLFF	TGTGCCAGCAGTCGGAGGCCGAGGGATGAAAAACTGTTTTTT
-	TRBV7-9	TRBJ1-1	16	-	CASSPNVRAQNTEAFF	TGTGCCAGCAGCCCAAACGTTAGGGCACAGAACACTGAAGCTTTCTTT
TRBD1	TRBV20-1	TRBJ1-5	16	-	CSARDRQQGQSQPQHF	TGCAGTGCTAGAGATCGGCAACAGGGGCAGAGTCAGCCCCAGCATTTT
TRBD1	TRBV12-3/TRBV12-4	TRBJ1-4	13	-	CASSRTGVKKLFF	TGTGCCAGCAGTAGGACAGGGGTTAAAAAACTGTTTTTT
-	TRBV3-1	TRBJ2-1	15	-	CASSQSSAGDNEQFF	TGTGCCAGCAGCCAGTCTAGCGCTGGCGACAATGAGCAGTTCTTC
-	TRBV28	TRBJ2-3	15	-	CASNLMGVGTDTQYF	TGTGCCAGCAATCTCATGGGCGTGGGCACAGATACGCAGTATTTT
-	TRBV3-1	TRBJ2-3	15	once	CASSPSPSGADTQYF	TGTGCCAGCAGCCCGAGCCCTTCTGGGGCGGATACGCAGTATTTT
TRBD1	TRBV11-1	TRBJ2-5	18	-	CASSLKKGAAYRQETQYF	TGTGCCAGCAGCTTAAAGAAGGGGGCCGCTTATCGTCAAGAGACCCAGTACTTC
TRBD2	TRBV7-9	TRBJ2-4	16	-	CASSPPGLAGGNEQYF	TGTGCCAGCAGCCCGCCCGGACTAGCGGGGGGAAATGAGCAGTACTTC
TRBD1	TRBV7-2	TRBJ1-1	14	-	CASSSLTGVLKAFF	TGTGCCAGCAGCTCTCTGACAGGGGTATTGAAAGCTTTCTTT
TRBD2	TRBV6-5	TRBJ2-1	16	-	CASSWASGGALGEQFF	TGTGCCAGCAGTTGGGCTAGCGGGGGGGCTCTCGGTGAGCAGTTCTTC
-	TRBV4-2	TRBJ1-2	15	few	CASSQEADSNYGYTF	TGTGCCAGCAGCCAAGAAGCTGACAGTAACTATGGCTACACCTTC
-	TRBV29-1	TRBJ1-2	11	few	CSVATDYGYTF	TGCAGCGTTGCTACGGACTATGGCTACACCTTC
-	TRBV4-3	TRBJ2-2	18	-	CASSQDFFTETNTGELFF	TGCGCCAGCAGCCAAGACTTCTTTACCGAAACGAACACCGGGGAGCTGTTTTTT
-	TRBV15	TRBJ2-5	14	-	CATSKGGGQETQYF	TGTGCCACCAGCAAAGGTGGTGGTCAAGAGACCCAGTACTTC
-	TRBV7-2	TRBJ2-1	15	few	CASSLGGARRGEQFF	TGTGCCAGCAGCTTGGGGGGGGCCCGGCGTGGAGAGCAGTTCTTC